The source of this TCR beta chain is a study of CD8+ T cells in alopecia areata. This clone has just a few counts. Investigators isolated RNA and reverse transcribed it into cDNA to act as the sequencing template. Profiled with immunoSEQ multiplex PCR; TCRdb holds only in-frame clones, not every one. The table records some 130,000 clones, approximately 49% of them present only once. The CDR3 is 14 residues long. The ends lost 5 bases at V and 4 bases at J; junction bases unmatched: 5. Germline CDR1 SGHRS, CDR2 YFSETQ. The material was CD8+ T cells sorted from blood, obtained at week 0. The source of this sequence is a human donor with alopecia areata. J is TRBJ2-3 and V is TRBV5-1, with TRBD1 identical over 9 bases. In DNA form, the CDR3 reads TGCGCCAGCAGGTACAGGGGGCGTGCAGATACGCAGTATTTT. It is translated as CASRYRGRADTQYF.